This T cell receptor (beta chain) derives from a study of blood T cell repertoires in COVID-19. Data came from immunoSEQ multiplex PCR; TCRdb stores just in-frame clones and leaves some out. The sample yields about 50,000 clones, about nine tenths seen once. The count of this clone is one. The germline V gene has CDR1 MNHEY and CDR2 SVGAGI. The CDR3 contains 15 residues. With 8 bases clipped from V and 1 base from J, the junction kept 7 bases outside the gene matches. The J gene is TRBJ2-1, the V gene TRBV6-5, with TRBD1 matching over 8 bases. This receptor was obtained from a human donor in a cohort sampled during active COVID-19. The sample was peripheral blood. The CDR3 bases are TGTGCCAGCCGAAGCCGGGACAGGTCCTACAATGAGCAGTTCTTC. Translated: CASRSRDRSYNEQFF.